The clone carrying this T cell receptor beta chain has just a few counts. Per the authors' pipeline: Reference gene primer amplification yielded estimated nucleated cell counts. Repertoires were generated with immunoSEQ multiplex PCR, while TCRdb's copy carries only in-frame clones and drops some. V and J calls plus clone size are reproduced from that table; the DNA served to infer D and trimming. The table lists some 200,000 clones, roughly 80% of them singletons. V trimming: 2 bases; J trimming: 6 bases; junction bases outside the gene matches: 14. Germline values: CDR1 SGDLS, CDR2 YYNGEE. This CDR3 is built from 17 residues. The sample is drawn from a study of blood T cell repertoires in COVID-19. Study at large: COVID-19 samples collected from the United States, Italy and Spain covered acute and convalescent phases. PBMCs, B-cell-depleted T cells, or T cells provided the cDNA or gDNA that made up the material.

This TCR derives from a woman in her 70s with acute or convalescent COVID-19. The chain is built from TRBV9 and TRBJ1-2, with 9 bases matching TRBD1. Sequencing input: peripheral blood. CDR3 nucleotides: TGTGCCAGCAGCGTTCTATATGGGACAGGGTTTGAGGATGGCTACACCTTC. This translates into CASSVLYGTGFEDGYTF.